This record looks at one T cell receptor (beta chain) sequence and its context. This entry is derived from a study of T cell changes during pregnancy in multiple sclerosis. Assay: immunoSEQ multiplex PCR; the TCRdb copy retains only in-frame clones and omits some. The sample shows around 100,000 clones, approximately 92% of them seen only once. V dropped 1 base and J dropped 6 bases, with 16 bases sitting between them. Germline V gene sequence: CDR1 SGHDN, CDR2 FVKESK. The CDR3 contains 15 residues. This TCR derives from a female donor with multiple sclerosis, enrolled in a pregnancy study. The rearrangement links TRBV14 to TRBJ2-7; D remains ambiguous. Source: peripheral blood, taken in the second trimester of pregnancy. CDR3 sequence (DNA): TGTGCCAGCAGCCAAGTAGTACGTTCCCCGGTCGAGCAGTACTTC. Its protein product is CASSQVVRSPVEQYF.